The T cell receptor beta chain described here comes from a study of blood T cell repertoires in COVID-19. Whole-study context: Acute and convalescent COVID-19 specimens originated in the United States, Italy and Spain. The analysed material was cDNA or gDNA that came from T cells, B-cell-depleted T cells, or PBMCs.

In the original workflow: Reference gene primer amplification gave estimated nucleated cell counts. The method was immunoSEQ multiplex PCR; TCRdb's version includes in-frame clones alone and lacks a portion of them. V, J and clone size are those of that table, while D and trimming were read from the DNA. This sample carries 100,000 or so clones, just over 90% of them seen once, and the ten largest clones take approximately 2.2%. Germline values: CDR1 ENHRY, CDR2 SYGVKD. V shed 4 bases and J shed 6 bases, with 10 bases lying between them. The CDR3 loop spans 13 amino acids. This TCR was recovered from a man aged 45 to 65 with active COVID-19. The chain combines TRBV10-3 with TRBJ2-1; tentatively, D is TRBD2 (5 bases). The sequenced material came from peripheral blood. CDR3 nucleotide sequence: TGTGCCATCAGTGCCTTGGAGGTCAATGAGCAGTTCTTC. Protein sequence: CAISALEVNEQFF.